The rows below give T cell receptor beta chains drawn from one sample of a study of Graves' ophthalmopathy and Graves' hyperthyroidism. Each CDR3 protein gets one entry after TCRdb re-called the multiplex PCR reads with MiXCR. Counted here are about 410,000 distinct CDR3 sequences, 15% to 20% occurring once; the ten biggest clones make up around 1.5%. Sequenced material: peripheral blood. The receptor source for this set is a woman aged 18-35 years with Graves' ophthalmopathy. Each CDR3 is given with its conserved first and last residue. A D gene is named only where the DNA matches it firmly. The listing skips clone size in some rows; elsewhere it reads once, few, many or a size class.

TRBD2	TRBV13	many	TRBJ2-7	TGTGCCAGCAGCTCCCAGGGGACTAGCGGGAGTAGGAGCTCCTACGAGCAGTACTTC	CASSSQGTSGSRSSYEQYF
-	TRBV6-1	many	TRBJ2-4	TGTGCCAGCAGTGCACCTTGGGCCAAAAACATTCAGTACTTC	CASSAPWAKNIQYF
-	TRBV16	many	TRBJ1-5	TGTGCCAGCAGCCACCCACAGGTGGATCAGCCCCAGCATTTT	CASSHPQVDQPQHF
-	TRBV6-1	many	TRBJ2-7	TGTGCCAGCAGTGCCAGGTCGCAAGGGCAGTACTTC	CASSARSQGQYF
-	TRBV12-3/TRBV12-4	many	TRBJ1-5	TGTGCCAGCAGTCCGGGACTGGGGGGCAATCAGCCCCAGCATTTT	CASSPGLGGNQPQHF
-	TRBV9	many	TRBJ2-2	TGTGCCAGCAGCGTAGATGGAGGGATCCCCGGGGAGCTGTTTTTT	CASSVDGGIPGELFF
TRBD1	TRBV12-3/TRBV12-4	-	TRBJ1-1	TGTGCCAGCAGCTACAGGGGGGACACCACTGAGGCTTTCTTT	CASSYRGDTTEAFF
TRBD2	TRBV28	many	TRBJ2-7	TGTGCCAGCAGCCGTAAGCGGGGAAGCTCCTACGAGCAGTACTTC	CASSRKRGSSYEQYF
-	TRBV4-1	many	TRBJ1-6	TGCGCCAGCAGCCAAGATTGGGCGCCCAGGACACCCCTCCACTTT	CASSQDWAPRTPLHF
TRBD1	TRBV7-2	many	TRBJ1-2	TGTGCCAGCAGCTTAGCCGGGACAGGGATTAACTATGGCTACACCTTC	CASSLAGTGINYGYTF
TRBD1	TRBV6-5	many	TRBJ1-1	TGTGCCAGCAGCGTACAGGGGGTGAACACTGAAGCTTTCTTT	CASSVQGVNTEAFF
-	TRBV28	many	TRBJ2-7	TGTGCCAGTACGTGGGCAGCCTCTAGCTCCTACGAGCAGTACTTC	CASTWAASSSYEQYF
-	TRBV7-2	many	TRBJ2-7	TGTGCCAGCAGCTTAGGTGGCGGAGGCTACGAGCAGTACTTC	CASSLGGGGYEQYF
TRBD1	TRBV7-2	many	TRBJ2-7	TGTGCCAGCAGCCCCGACAGGGGAGGCTCCTACGAGCAGTACTTC	CASSPDRGGSYEQYF
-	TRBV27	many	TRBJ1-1	TGTGCCAGCAGTTCCGGCAGTTTGGACACTGAAGCTTTCTTT	CASSSGSLDTEAFF
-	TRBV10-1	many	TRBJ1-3	TGCGCCAGCAACGGGCCGCCTGGAAACACCATATATTTT	CASNGPPGNTIYF
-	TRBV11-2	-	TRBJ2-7	TGTGCCAGCAGCTCGCGGTCTGCTACCTACGGTCGGACCTACGAGCAGTACTTC	CASSSRSATYGRTYEQYF
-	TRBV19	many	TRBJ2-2	TGTGCCAGTAGTATCTGGGGATCCGGGGAGCTGTTTTTT	CASSIWGSGELFF
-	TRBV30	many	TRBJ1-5	TGTGCCTGCCAGTCAGACAGCAATCAGCCCCAGCATTTT	CACQSDSNQPQHF
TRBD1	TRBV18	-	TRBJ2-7	TGTGCCAGCTCATCCAGACAGGGGGCGCGGGACGAGCAGTACTTC	CASSSRQGARDEQYF
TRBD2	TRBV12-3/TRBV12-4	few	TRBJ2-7	TGTGCCAGCAGTTTAGAGAGCGGGAGGGTTGACGAGCAGTACTTC	CASSLESGRVDEQYF
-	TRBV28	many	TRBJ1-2	TGTGCCAGCAGGAGGGGCGGGATCTATGGCTACACCTTC	CASRRGGIYGYTF
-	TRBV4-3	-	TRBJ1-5	TGCGCCAGCAGCCAAGATGCCCGGGACGGACTGAATCAGCCCCAGCATTTT	CASSQDARDGLNQPQHF
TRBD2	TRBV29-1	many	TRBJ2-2	TGCAGCGTTGAACCGGCTAGCGGGAGAATCGGGGAGCTGTTTTTT	CSVEPASGRIGELFF
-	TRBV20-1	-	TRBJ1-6	TGCAGTGCTAGTAAGGGGAGCTCCTATAATTCACCCCTCCACTTT	CSASKGSSYNSPLHF
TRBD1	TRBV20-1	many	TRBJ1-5	TGCAGTGCCAGCCGGCAGGGGGTTGCTCAGCCCCAGCATTTT	CSASRQGVAQPQHF